Listed below are T cell receptor beta chains from one sample, sequenced in a study of identical twins. TCRdb redid the calling of the 5' RACE reads with MiXCR, one entry per CDR3 protein. The sample contains 690,000 or so distinct CDR3 sequences, 8.5% to 9% of which appear only once. This same sample was also part of a study on yellow fever vaccine responses in identical twins.

The sample was PBMCs. All receptors come from a woman aged 18-35 years in good health. Each CDR3 is given with its conserved first and last residue. The D gene is left open where the match is weak. Clone size is not always given. Where it is, it says once, few, many or a class for expanded clones.

clone_size	d_call	v_call	j_call	cdr3_nt	cdr3_aa
.	.	TRBV7-9	TRBJ1-3	TGTGCCAGCAGCTCTTTTAGGGGAACAGTGGGAAACACCATATATTTT	CASSSFRGTVGNTIYF
few	TRBD2	TRBV7-3	TRBJ2-7	TGTGCCAGCAGCTTTTCCGGGACTAGCGGGGTCTACGAGCAGTACTTC	CASSFSGTSGVYEQYF
.	TRBD1	TRBV28	TRBJ2-7	TGTGCCAGCCCGCCACCCAGGACAGGTACTATAAGGTCTCCCTACGAGCAGTACTTC	CASPPPRTGTIRSPYEQYF
.	.	TRBV9	TRBJ2-2	TGTGCCAGCAGCGCAGGGGACACCGGGGAGCTGTTTTTT	CASSAGDTGELFF
once	.	TRBV10-3	TRBJ2-5	TGTGCCATCAGACGACAGGAAAAGCAAGAGACCCAGTACTTC	CAIRRQEKQETQYF
few	.	TRBV20-1	TRBJ2-5	TGCAGTGCTAGAGTTCAGAAACAAGAGACCCAGTACTTC	CSARVQKQETQYF
few	TRBD1	TRBV29-1	TRBJ2-7	TGCAGCGTTGAAGAGGCCAGGGGGCCATCCTACGAGCAGTACTTC	CSVEEARGPSYEQYF
.	.	TRBV24-1	TRBJ2-5	TGTGCCACCAGTGATTTGTTCGGAGACCAAGAGACCCAGTACTTC	CATSDLFGDQETQYF
.	TRBD2	TRBV20-1	TRBJ2-1	TGCAGTGCTAGAGTCATAGCGGGAGGGATAGGTGAGCAGTTCTTC	CSARVIAGGIGEQFF
.	TRBD2	TRBV7-9	TRBJ2-7	TGTGCCAGCAGCTTAAAGGCTAGCGGTCCCTACGAGCAGTACTTC	CASSLKASGPYEQYF
many	TRBD1	TRBV18	TRBJ2-1	TGTGCCAGCTCACCGGGACAGGGCAATGAGCAGTTCTTC	CASSPGQGNEQFF
.	.	TRBV7-2	TRBJ2-3	TGTGCCAGCAGCTCCCGGGACATCGAACAGTATTTT	CASSSRDIEQYF
many	.	TRBV7-2	TRBJ2-3	TGTGCCAGCAGCTTAGTGCGGGATACGCAGTATTTT	CASSLVRDTQYF
few	.	TRBV9	TRBJ2-7	TGTGCCAGCAGCAAGCACGGGACGCCGGAGTACGAGCAGTACTTC	CASSKHGTPEYEQYF
few	TRBD1	TRBV7-8	TRBJ2-7	TGTGCCAGCAGCTCCTACAGGGGGCTCTACGAGCAGTACTTC	CASSSYRGLYEQYF
few	.	TRBV4-1	TRBJ2-3	TGCGCCAGCAGCCAGGACTCAGATACGCAGTATTTT	CASSQDSDTQYF
.	TRBD1	TRBV7-9	TRBJ2-1	TGTGCCAGCAGCCCCACGAAGGGGGCCCCCGATGAGCAGTTCTTC	CASSPTKGAPDEQFF
.	.	TRBV7-2	TRBJ2-1	TGTGCCAGCAGCTTAGTAGGCTATGAGCAGTTCTTC	CASSLVGYEQFF
many	TRBD2	TRBV29-1	TRBJ2-5	TGCAGCGTTGCTAGCGGCCAAGAGACCCAGTACTTC	CSVASGQETQYF
.	.	TRBV12-3/TRBV12-4	TRBJ1-2	TGTGCCAGCAGCCCACTTATCACCCAAGGCGGCTACACCTTC	CASSPLITQGGYTF
.	.	TRBV29-1	TRBJ2-7	TGCAGCGTTGGGCTTGGGCGCTACGAGCAGTACTTC	CSVGLGRYEQYF
.	TRBD2	TRBV20-1	TRBJ2-3	TGCAGTGCTAGTCTAGCGGGAGTCGGTTATACGCAGTATTTT	CSASLAGVGYTQYF
.	TRBD1	TRBV20-1	TRBJ2-7	TGCAGTGCTCAGGACAGGGCCGGGGACGAGCAGTACTTC	CSAQDRAGDEQYF
many	.	TRBV10-3	TRBJ2-2	TGTGCCATCAGTGGGGGGCGCGGATCCGGGGAGCTGTTTTTT	CAISGGRGSGELFF
few	.	TRBV27	TRBJ1-1	TGTGCCAGCAGACTGACGCTGAACACTGAAGCTTTCTTT	CASRLTLNTEAFF
few	.	TRBV14	TRBJ2-7	TGTGCCAGCAGCCCACAACGGCCTCCCTACGAGCAGTACTTC	CASSPQRPPYEQYF
.	TRBD1	TRBV29-1	TRBJ1-2	TGCAGCGTTGGGACAGGGGACTATGGCTACACCTTC	CSVGTGDYGYTF
few	TRBD1	TRBV29-1	TRBJ1-2	TGCAGCGTGTTGACCTGGGGCGGGACAGGGGCCGCGAACTATGGCTACACCTTC	CSVLTWGGTGAANYGYTF
.	.	TRBV6-2/TRBV6-3	TRBJ1-5	TGTGCCAGCAGTTACGTGCAGTCCAATCAGCCCCAGCATTTT	CASSYVQSNQPQHF
.	TRBD1	TRBV19	TRBJ2-2	TGTGCCAGTACCCCCGACAGGGGAAAGTCGCCCGCGAACACCGGGGAGCTGTTTTTT	CASTPDRGKSPANTGELFF
many	.	TRBV6-5	TRBJ1-2	TGTGCCAGCAGCCCTGGACCTAACTATGGCTACACCTTC	CASSPGPNYGYTF
many	.	TRBV12-3/TRBV12-4	TRBJ2-5	TGTGCCAGCACCGGTTTGGGTGAGACCCAGTACTTC	CASTGLGETQYF
many	.	TRBV6-2/TRBV6-3	TRBJ2-1	TGTGCCAGCAGTCAAGTTGTGGGCCATGAGCAGTTCTTC	CASSQVVGHEQFF
many	.	TRBV7-9	TRBJ2-1	TGTGCCAGCAGCAGTTCCCTTGGGGACAATGAGCAGTTCTTC	CASSSSLGDNEQFF
.	TRBD1	TRBV2	TRBJ2-7	TGTGCCAGCACTGGACAGGGCTCTCAGTACGAGCAGTACTTC	CASTGQGSQYEQYF
.	TRBD2	TRBV5-1	TRBJ2-5	TGCGCCAGCAGCTCTGCGGGAGGTCGGGGAGAGACCCAGTACTTC	CASSSAGGRGETQYF
.	TRBD1	TRBV14	TRBJ2-7	TGTGCCAGCAGCCCCGCCAGGGGGTTAGGCTACGAGCAGTACTTC	CASSPARGLGYEQYF
few	TRBD1	TRBV29-1	TRBJ2-5	TGCAGCGTTGTTGGACAGGGATACGAGACCCAGTACTTC	CSVVGQGYETQYF
.	.	TRBV27	TRBJ2-1	TGTGCCAGCACAATGATCCGGGACCCTCAGGTGGGGGAGCAGTTCTTC	CASTMIRDPQVGEQFF
many	.	TRBV5-1	TRBJ2-3	TGCGCCAGCAGAAAGACAGATACGCAGTATTTT	CASRKTDTQYF
few	.	TRBV11-2	TRBJ2-2	TGTGCCAGCAGCGCGGGCACACCGATCACCGGGGAGCTGTTTTTT	CASSAGTPITGELFF
many	.	TRBV4-3	TRBJ1-5	TGCGCCAGCAGCCAAGACCTTGGCGGGGGGGGAGGGTTTCAGCCCCAGCATTTT	CASSQDLGGGGGFQPQHF